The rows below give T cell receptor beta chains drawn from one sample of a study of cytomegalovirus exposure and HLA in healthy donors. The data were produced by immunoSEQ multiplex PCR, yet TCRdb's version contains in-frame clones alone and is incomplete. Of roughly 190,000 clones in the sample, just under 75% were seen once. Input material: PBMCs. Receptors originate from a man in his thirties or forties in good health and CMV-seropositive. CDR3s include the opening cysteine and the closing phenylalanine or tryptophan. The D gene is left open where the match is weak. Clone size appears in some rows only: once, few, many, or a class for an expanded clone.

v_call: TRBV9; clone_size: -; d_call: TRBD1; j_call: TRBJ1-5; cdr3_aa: CASSVGQGGNQPQHF; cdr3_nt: TGTGCCAGCAGCGTAGGACAGGGCGGGAATCAGCCCCAGCATTTT
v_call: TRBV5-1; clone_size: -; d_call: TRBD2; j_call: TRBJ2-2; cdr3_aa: CASSFLAEITGELFF; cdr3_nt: TGCGCCAGCAGCTTCCTAGCGGAGATCACCGGGGAGCTGTTTTTT
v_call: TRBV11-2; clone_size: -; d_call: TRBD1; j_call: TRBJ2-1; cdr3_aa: CASSLIGTGSFF; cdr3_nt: TGTGCCAGCAGCTTAATCGGGACAGGCTCGTTCTTC
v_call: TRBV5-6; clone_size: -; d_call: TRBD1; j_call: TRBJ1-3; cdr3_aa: CASSLGQGVGNTIYF; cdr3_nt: TGTGCCAGCAGCTTGGGACAGGGGGTTGGAAACACCATATATTTT
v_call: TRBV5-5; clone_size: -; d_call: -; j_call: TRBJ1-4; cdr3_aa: CASRRTELWEKLFF; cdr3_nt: TGTGCCAGCAGGCGTACCGAGTTGTGGGAAAAACTGTTTTTT
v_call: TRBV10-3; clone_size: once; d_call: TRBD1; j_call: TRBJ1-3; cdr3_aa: CAISSDRTSGNTIYF; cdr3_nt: TGTGCCATCAGTTCGGACAGGACGTCTGGAAACACCATATATTTT
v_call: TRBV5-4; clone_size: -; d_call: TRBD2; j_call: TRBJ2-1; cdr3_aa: CASSSRLAGDINEQFF; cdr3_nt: TGTGCCAGCAGTTCCAGACTAGCGGGAGATATAAATGAGCAGTTCTTC
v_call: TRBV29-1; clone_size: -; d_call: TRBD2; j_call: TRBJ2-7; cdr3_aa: CSARTSGSYEQYF; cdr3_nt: TGCAGCGCCCGGACTAGCGGGAGTTACGAGCAGTACTTC
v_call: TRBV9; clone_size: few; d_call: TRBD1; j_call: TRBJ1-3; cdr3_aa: CASSVDRGSGNTIYF; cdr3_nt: TGTGCCAGCAGCGTGGACAGGGGTTCTGGAAACACCATATATTTT
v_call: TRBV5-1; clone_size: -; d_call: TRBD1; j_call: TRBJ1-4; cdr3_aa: CASSSFYRGPNEKLFF; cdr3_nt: TGCGCCAGCAGCTCCTTCTACAGGGGTCCTAATGAAAAACTGTTTTTT
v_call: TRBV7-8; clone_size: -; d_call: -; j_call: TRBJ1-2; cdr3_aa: CASSLAEVYGYTF; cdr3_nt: TGTGCCAGCAGCTTAGCAGAGGTCTATGGCTACACCTTC
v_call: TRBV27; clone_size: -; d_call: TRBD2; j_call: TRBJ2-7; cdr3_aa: CATSRDYPYEQYF; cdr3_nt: TGTGCCACCTCCCGGGACTACCCCTACGAGCAGTACTTC
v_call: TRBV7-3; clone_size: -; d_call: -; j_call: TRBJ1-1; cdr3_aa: CASSFGPNTEAFF; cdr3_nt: TGTGCCAGCAGCTTTGGGCCGAACACTGAAGCTTTCTTT
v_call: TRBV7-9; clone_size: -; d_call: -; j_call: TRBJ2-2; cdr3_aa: CASSFGAGELFF; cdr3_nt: TGTGCCAGCAGCTTCGGGGCCGGGGAGCTGTTTTTT
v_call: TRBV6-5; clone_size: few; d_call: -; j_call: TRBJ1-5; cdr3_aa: CASSYSQTTSNQPQHF; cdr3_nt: TGTGCCAGCAGTTACTCGCAGACAACGAGCAATCAGCCCCAGCATTTT
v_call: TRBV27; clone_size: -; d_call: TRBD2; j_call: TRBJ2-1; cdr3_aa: CASRPRTSGPNEQFF; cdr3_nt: TGTGCCAGCAGGCCGAGGACTAGCGGTCCCAATGAGCAGTTCTTC
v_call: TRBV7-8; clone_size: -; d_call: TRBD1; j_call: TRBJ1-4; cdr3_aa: CASSSSRTGSYEKLFF; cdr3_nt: TGTGCCAGCAGCTCATCCCGGACAGGGAGTTATGAAAAACTGTTTTTT
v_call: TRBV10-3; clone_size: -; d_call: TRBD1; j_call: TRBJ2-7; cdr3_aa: CAISERGQGGYEQYF; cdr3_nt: TGTGCCATCAGTGAGAGGGGACAGGGGGGTTACGAGCAGTACTTC
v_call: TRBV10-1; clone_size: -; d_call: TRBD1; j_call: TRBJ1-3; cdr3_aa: CASSDPRQGRRDGNTIYF; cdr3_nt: TGCGCCAGCAGTGACCCCCGACAGGGGAGGAGGGATGGAAACACCATATATTTT
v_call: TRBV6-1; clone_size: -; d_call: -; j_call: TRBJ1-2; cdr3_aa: CASSENRDGYTF; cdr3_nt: TGTGCCAGCAGTGAAAACAGGGACGGCTACACCTTC
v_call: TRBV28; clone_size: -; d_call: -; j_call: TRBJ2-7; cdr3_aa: CASREDSFYEQYF; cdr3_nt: TGTGCCAGCAGAGAGGACAGTTTCTACGAGCAGTACTTC
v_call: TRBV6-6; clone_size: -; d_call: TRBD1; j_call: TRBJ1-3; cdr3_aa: CASMTGGTAGNTIYF; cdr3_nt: TGTGCCAGCATGACGGGCGGGACAGCCGGAAACACCATATATTTT
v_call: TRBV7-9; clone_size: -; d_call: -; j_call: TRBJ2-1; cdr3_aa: CASSPTRSSYNEQFF; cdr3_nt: TGTGCCAGCAGCCCGACTAGGAGCTCCTACAATGAGCAGTTCTTC
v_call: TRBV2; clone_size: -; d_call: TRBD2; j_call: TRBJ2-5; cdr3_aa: CASSELLRGAQETQYF; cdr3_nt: TGTGCCAGCAGTGAACTTCTGCGGGGGGCCCAAGAGACCCAGTACTTC
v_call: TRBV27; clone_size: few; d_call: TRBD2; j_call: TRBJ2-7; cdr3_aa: CASSRQGLAGGWGYHEEQYF; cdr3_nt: TGTGCCAGCAGTAGGCAGGGACTAGCGGGCGGATGGGGATATCATGAGGAGCAGTACTTC
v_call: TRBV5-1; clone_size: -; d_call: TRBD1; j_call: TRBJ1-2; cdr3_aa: CASSPRTGPNYGYTF; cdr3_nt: TGCGCCAGCAGCCCACGGACAGGGCCTAACTATGGCTACACCTTC
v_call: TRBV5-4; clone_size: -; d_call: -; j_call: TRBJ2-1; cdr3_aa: CASSLVGHIYNEQFF; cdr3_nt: TGTGCCAGCAGCTTGGTCGGACATATCTACAATGAGCAGTTCTTC
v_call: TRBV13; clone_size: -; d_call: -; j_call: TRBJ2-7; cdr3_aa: CASSYSPRTIGHEQYF; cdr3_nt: TGTGCCAGCAGTTACTCTCCCCGCACTATCGGCCACGAGCAGTACTTC
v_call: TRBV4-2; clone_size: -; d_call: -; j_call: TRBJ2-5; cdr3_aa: CASSQGQGGETQYF; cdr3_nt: TGTGCCAGCAGCCAAGGGCAGGGAGGTGAGACCCAGTACTTC
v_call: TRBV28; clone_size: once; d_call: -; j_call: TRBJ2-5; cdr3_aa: CASSFPGTQYF; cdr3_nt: TGTGCCAGCAGTTTTCCGGGGACCCAGTACTTC
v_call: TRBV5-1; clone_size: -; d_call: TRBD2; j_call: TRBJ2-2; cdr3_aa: CASRSGRSPGNTGELFF; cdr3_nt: TGCGCCAGCAGGAGCGGGAGGAGCCCCGGGAACACCGGGGAGCTGTTTTTT
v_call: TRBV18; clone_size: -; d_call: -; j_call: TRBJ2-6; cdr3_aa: CASSPLGRAISGANVLTF; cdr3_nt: TGTGCCAGCTCACCTCTCGGCAGGGCAATCTCTGGGGCCAACGTCCTGACTTTC
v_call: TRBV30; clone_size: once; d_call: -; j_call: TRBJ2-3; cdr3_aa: CAWSVEWAPDTQYF; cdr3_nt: TGTGCCTGGAGTGTAGAGTGGGCCCCAGATACGCAGTATTTT
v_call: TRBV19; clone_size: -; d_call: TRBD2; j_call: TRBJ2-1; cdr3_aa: CASTRTSGRAFEQFF; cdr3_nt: TGTGCCAGTACCCGGACTAGCGGGAGGGCCTTCGAGCAGTTCTTC
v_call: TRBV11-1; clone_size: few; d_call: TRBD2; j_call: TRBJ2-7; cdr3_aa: CASSLGLAGLYEQYF; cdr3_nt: TGTGCCAGCAGCTTAGGCCTAGCGGGACTCTACGAGCAGTACTTC
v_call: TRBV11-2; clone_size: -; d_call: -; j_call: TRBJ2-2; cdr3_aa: CASSFSSSVIHTGELFF; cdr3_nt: TGTGCCAGCAGCTTTAGTAGTAGTGTCATCCACACCGGGGAGCTGTTTTTT
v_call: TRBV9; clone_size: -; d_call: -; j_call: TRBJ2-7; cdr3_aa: CASSVEDNSYEQYF; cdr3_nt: TGTGCCAGCAGCGTAGAGGACAACTCCTACGAGCAGTACTTC
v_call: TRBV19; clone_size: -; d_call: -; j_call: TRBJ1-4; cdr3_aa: CASSSREKLFF; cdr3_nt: TGTGCCAGTAGTAGTCGGGAAAAACTGTTTTTT
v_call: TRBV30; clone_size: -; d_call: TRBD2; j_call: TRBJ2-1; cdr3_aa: CAWRPSGRALRNEQFF; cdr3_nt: TGTGCCTGGAGACCTAGCGGGAGGGCCCTTAGGAATGAGCAGTTCTTC
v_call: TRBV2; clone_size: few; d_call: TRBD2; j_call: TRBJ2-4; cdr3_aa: CASSDGGNLAKNIQYF; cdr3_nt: TGTGCCAGCAGTGACGGGGGGAATTTAGCCAAAAACATTCAGTACTTC
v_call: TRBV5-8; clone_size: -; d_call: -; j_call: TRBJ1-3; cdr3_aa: CASSRRQSSGNTIYF; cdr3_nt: TGTGCCAGCAGCAGACGACAGAGCTCTGGAAACACCATATATTTT
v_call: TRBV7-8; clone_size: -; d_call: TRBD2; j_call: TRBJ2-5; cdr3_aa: CASSPRLAGIKETQYF; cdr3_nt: TGTGCCAGCAGCCCCCGCTTAGCGGGAATTAAGGAGACCCAGTACTTC
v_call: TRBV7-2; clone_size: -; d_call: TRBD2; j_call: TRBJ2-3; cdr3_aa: CASSLGGGADTQYF; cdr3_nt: TGTGCCAGCAGCTTGGGCGGGGGGGCAGATACGCAGTATTTT
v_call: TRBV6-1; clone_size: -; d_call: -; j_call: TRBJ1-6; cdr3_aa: CASSETAGFSPLHF; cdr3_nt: TGTGCCAGCAGTGAAACGGCAGGGTTTTCACCCCTCCACTTT
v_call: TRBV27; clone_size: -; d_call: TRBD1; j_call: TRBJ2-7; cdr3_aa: CASSFYGTGLGEQYF; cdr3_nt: TGTGCCAGCAGTTTCTACGGGACAGGTCTAGGGGAGCAGTACTTC
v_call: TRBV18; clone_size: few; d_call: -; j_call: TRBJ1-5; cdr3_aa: CASSLSVNQPQHF; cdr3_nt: TGTGCCAGCTCACTGTCAGTCAATCAGCCCCAGCATTTT
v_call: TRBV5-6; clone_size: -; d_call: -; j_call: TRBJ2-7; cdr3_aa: CASSRAHRDEQYF; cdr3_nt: TGTGCCAGCAGCAGAGCCCATCGCGACGAGCAGTACTTC
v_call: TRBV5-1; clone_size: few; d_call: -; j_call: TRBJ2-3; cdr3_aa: CASTYGTGSTDTQYF; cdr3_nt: TGCGCCAGCACTTACGGGACTGGTTCGACAGATACGCAGTATTTT
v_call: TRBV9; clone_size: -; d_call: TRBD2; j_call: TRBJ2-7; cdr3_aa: CASSPTLAGVKYEQYF; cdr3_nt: TGTGCCAGCAGCCCCACGCTAGCGGGAGTTAAATACGAGCAGTACTTC
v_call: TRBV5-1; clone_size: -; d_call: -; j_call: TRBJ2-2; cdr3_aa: CASSLEPRAGELFF; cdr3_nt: TGCGCCAGCAGCTTGGAACCTCGGGCCGGGGAGCTGTTTTTT
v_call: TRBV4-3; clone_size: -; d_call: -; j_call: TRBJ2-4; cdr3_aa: CASSQDVSGNIQYF; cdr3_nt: TGCGCCAGCAGCCAAGATGTTAGCGGAAACATTCAGTACTTC
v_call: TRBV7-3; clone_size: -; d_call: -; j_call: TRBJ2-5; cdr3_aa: CASSLAPAPGETQYF; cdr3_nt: TGTGCCAGCAGCTTAGCGCCCGCACCGGGAGAGACCCAGTACTTC
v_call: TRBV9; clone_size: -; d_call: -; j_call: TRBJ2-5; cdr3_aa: CASSVASGGETQYF; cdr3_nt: TGTGCCAGCAGCGTAGCGTCAGGGGGGGAGACCCAGTACTTC
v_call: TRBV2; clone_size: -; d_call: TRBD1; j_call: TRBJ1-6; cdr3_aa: CASDDRASPLHF; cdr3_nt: TGTGCCAGCGACGACAGGGCTTCACCCCTCCACTTT